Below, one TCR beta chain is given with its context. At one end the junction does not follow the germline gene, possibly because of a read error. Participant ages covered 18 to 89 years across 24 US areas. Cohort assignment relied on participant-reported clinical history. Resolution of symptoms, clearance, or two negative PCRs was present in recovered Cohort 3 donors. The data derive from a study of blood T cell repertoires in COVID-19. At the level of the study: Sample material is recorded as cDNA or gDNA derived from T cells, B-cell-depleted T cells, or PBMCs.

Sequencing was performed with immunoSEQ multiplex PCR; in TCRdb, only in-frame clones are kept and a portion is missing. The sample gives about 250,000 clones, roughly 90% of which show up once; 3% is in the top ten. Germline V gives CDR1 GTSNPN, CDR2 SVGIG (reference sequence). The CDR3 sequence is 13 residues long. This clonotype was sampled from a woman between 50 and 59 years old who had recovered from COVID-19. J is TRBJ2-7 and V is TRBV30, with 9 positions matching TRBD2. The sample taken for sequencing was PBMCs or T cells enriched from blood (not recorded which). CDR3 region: CAWSVSIIGTSFF. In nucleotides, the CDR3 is TGTGCCTGGAGTGTATCGATTATAGGGACTAGCTTCTTC.